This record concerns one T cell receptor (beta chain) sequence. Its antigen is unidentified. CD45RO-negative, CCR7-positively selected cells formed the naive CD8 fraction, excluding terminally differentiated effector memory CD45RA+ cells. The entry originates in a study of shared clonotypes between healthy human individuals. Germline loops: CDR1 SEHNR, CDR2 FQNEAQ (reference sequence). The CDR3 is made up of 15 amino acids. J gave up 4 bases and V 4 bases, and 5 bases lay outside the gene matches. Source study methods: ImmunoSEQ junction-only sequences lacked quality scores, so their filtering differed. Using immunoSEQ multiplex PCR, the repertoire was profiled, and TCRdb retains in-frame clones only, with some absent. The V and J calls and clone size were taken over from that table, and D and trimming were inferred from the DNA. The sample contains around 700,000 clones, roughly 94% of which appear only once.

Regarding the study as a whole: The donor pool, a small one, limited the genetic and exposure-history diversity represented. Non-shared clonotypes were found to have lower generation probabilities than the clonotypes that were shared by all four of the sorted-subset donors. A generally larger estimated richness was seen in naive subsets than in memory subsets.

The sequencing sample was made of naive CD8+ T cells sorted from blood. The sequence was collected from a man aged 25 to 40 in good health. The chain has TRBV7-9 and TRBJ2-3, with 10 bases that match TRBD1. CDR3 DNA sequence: TGTGCCAGCAGCTCCCGGGACAGGGGCTCAGATACGCAGTATTTT. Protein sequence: CASSSRDRGSDTQYF.